The 14 T cell receptor beta chains in this list originate from one sample, sequenced in a study of lymphopenia after photon versus proton radiotherapy. Clones were sequenced by immunoSEQ multiplex PCR, and TCRdb holds only the in-frame ones, with some missing. The data contain 20,000 to 25,000 clones, 85% of them seen just once; the ten biggest clones take up approximately 19%. Here the sequenced sample was peripheral blood, taken from a patient treated with photon-based radiotherapy. These receptors were taken from a man aged 55-75 years with pancreatic cancer.

The rearrangement uses TRBV19 and TRBJ1-3; 7 bases agree with TRBD1. V trimming: 8 bases; J trimming: 0 bases; junction bases outside the gene matches: 7. The CDR3 extends over 15 amino acids. Germline-derived CDR1 and CDR2 are LNHDA and SQIVND (reference sequence). The CDR3 loop is CASSRTGLSGNTIYF. The CDR3 bases are TGTGCCAGTTCGCGGACAGGCCTCTCTGGAAACACCATATATTTT.

The J gene is TRBJ1-2, the V gene TRBV6-5, with D unresolved. Deletions cut 5 bases from V and 4 bases from J, with 11 bases between. Germline V lookup: CDR1 MNHEY, CDR2 SVGAGI. This CDR3 spans 13 amino acids. CDR3 nucleotides: TGTGCCAGCAGTCAACCAGCGAGCTATGGCTACACCTTC. It codes for CASSQPASYGYTF.

The chain links TRBV27 to TRBJ2-7; TRBD1 agrees at 8 bases. V dropped 7 bases and J dropped 2; count of bases not matched to a gene: 10. Germline CDR1 reads MNHEY; CDR2 reads SMNVEV (reference sequence). The CDR3 sequence is 15 residues long. Here the CDR3 reads CASNPRQGLAYEQYF. The DNA of the CDR3 is TGTGCCAGCAACCCACGACAGGGGCTCGCCTACGAGCAGTACTTC.

The gene calls are TRBV19 and TRBJ2-6; TRBD1 agrees at 7 bases. Germline values: CDR1 LNHDA, CDR2 SQIVND (reference sequence). The CDR3 extends over 19 amino acids. The ends lost 7 bases at V and 0 bases at J; junction bases unmatched: 15. The chain's CDR3 is CASIRGRGISLSGANVLTF. As DNA, the CDR3 is TGTGCCAGTATAAGGGGCAGGGGGATTTCCCTCTCTGGGGCCAACGTCCTGACTTTC. Using reference TRBV19 and TRBJ2-6 for the parts outside the CDR3, the full variable domain is DGGITQSPKYLFRKEGQNVTLSCEQNLNHDAMYWYRQDPGQGLRLIYYSQIVNDFQKGDIAEGYSVSREKKESFPLTVTSAQKNPTAFYLCASIRGRGISLSGANVLTFGAGSRLTVL.

The genes are TRBV7-2 and TRBJ1-1, with D uncertain. Germline lookup yields CDR1 SGHTA and CDR2 FQGNSA. The CDR3 extends over 15 amino acids. V shed 4 bases and J shed 0 bases, with 12 bases lying between them. CDR3 protein: CASSWAGYLNTEAFF. The DNA of the CDR3 is TGTGCCAGCAGCTGGGCGGGCTACCTGAACACTGAAGCTTTCTTT.

The chain uses TRBV7-6 and TRBJ2-3; TRBD1 aligns across 8 bases. Germline V CDR1 and CDR2: SGHVS, FNYEAQ. J was trimmed by 6 bases and V by 5 bases; bases with no gene match: 4. The CDR3 is 13 residues long. The CDR3 loop is CASSTDRVDTQYF. Written as DNA, the CDR3 is TGTGCCAGCAGCACGGACAGGGTTGATACGCAGTATTTT.

The gene calls are TRBV5-1 and TRBJ2-5, with D perhaps TRBD1 or TRBD2 (5 bases each). V gave up 2 bases and J gave up 0 bases, with 17 bases separating them. The CDR3 consists of 17 residues. Germline values: CDR1 SGHRS, CDR2 YFSETQ. Here the CDR3 DNA reads TGCGCCAGCAGCTTATGGAGAGGGGCAGCGAACCAAGAGACCCAGTACTTC. Translation gives CASSLWRGAANQETQYF.

V gene TRBV5-1 combines with J gene TRBJ1-6; the D is unclear. Germline V gene sequence: CDR1 SGHRS, CDR2 YFSETQ. Trimming took 0 bases from V and 8 from J, leaving 9 bases between them. CDR3 length: 14 amino acids. The CDR3 DNA sequence: TGCGCCAGCAGCTTGGCACAAGAGGATTCACCCCTCCACTTT. This gives the protein CASSLAQEDSPLHF.

This sequence joins TRBV6-6 and TRBJ1-2; D is ambiguous. CDR3 size: 12 residues. Deletions cut 4 bases from V and 7 bases from J, with 10 bases between. Looked up from germline, CDR1 is MNHNY and CDR2 is SVGAGI (reference sequence). The CDR3 is CASSSAVGGYTF. DNA of the CDR3: TGTGCCAGCAGTTCAGCCGTTGGTGGCTACACCTTC.

The rearrangement links TRBV7-2 to TRBJ1-1; D not resolved. This CDR3 is built from 17 residues. Germline lookup yields CDR1 SGHTA and CDR2 FQGNSA. With 3 bases removed from V and 4 bases from J, the gap between germline ends came to 21 bases. DNA of the CDR3: TGTGCCAGCAGCTTCGCCATTGCGGCCAGGTCCGGCACTGAAGCTTTCTTT. Its translation: CASSFAIAARSGTEAFF.

The chain recombines TRBV5-4 with TRBJ1-5; D not resolved. V was pared by 0 bases and J by 4 bases, with 5 bases between. From germline, CDR1 is SGHNT and CDR2 YYREEE (reference sequence). The length of the CDR3 is 13 residues. The DNA of the CDR3 is TGTGCCAGCAGCTTGGGCAAAAATCAGCCCCAGCATTTT. Its translation is CASSLGKNQPQHF. The full variable domain, completed using reference TRBV5-4 and TRBJ1-5, is ETGVTQSPTHLIKTRGQQVTLRCSSQSGHNTVSWYQQALGQGPQFIFQYYREEENGRGNFPPRFSGLQFPNYSSELNVNALELDDSALYLCASSLGKNQPQHFGDGTRLSIL.

V is TRBV14 and J is TRBJ2-1; either TRBD1 or TRBD2 may fit D (6 bases each). This CDR3 is built from 15 residues. Germline V gives CDR1 SGHDN, CDR2 FVKESK. The V end lost 4 bases, the J end lost 2 bases, and 12 bases lay between the germline ends. CDR3 in amino acids: CASSPPRGAYNEQFF. CDR3 in DNA: TGTGCCAGCAGCCCCCCTAGGGGGGCCTACAATGAGCAGTTCTTC.

The rearrangement joins TRBV5-1 to TRBJ2-5; unclear D gene. Germline V CDR1 and CDR2: SGHRS, YFSETQ. There are 12 residues in the CDR3. V was pared by 3 bases and J by 0 bases, with 3 bases between. This CDR3 reads CASSWDQETQYF. Written as DNA, the CDR3 is TGCGCCAGCAGCTGGGACCAAGAGACCCAGTACTTC. The full variable domain, completed using reference TRBV5-1 and TRBJ2-5, is KAGVTQTPRYLIKTRGQQVTLSCSPISGHRSVSWYQQTPGQGLQFLFEYFSETQRNKGNFPGRFSGRQFSNSRSEMNVSTLELGDSALYLCASSWDQETQYFGPGTRLLVL.

The rearrangement links TRBV2 to TRBJ2-3, with TRBD1 matching 8 bases. The CDR3 extends over 16 amino acids. The V gene's germline CDR1 is SNHLY and CDR2 FYNNEI. Trimming cost V 7 bases and J 2 bases; bases outside gene matches: 11. The chain's CDR3 is CASTRFPGQATDTQYF. DNA for the CDR3: TGTGCCAGCACCCGATTTCCGGGACAGGCCACAGATACGCAGTATTTT.